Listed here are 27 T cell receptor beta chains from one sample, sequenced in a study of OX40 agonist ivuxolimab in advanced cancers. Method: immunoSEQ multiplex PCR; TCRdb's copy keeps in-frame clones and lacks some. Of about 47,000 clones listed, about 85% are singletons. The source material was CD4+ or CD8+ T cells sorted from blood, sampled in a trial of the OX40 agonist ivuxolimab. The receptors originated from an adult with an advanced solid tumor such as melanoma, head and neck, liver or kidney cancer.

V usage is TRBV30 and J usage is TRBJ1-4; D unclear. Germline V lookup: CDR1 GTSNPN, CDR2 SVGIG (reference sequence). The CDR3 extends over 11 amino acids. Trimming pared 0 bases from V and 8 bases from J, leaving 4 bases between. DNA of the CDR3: TGTGCCTGGAGTGTAGACGAAAAACTGTTTTTT. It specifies CAWSVDEKLFF.

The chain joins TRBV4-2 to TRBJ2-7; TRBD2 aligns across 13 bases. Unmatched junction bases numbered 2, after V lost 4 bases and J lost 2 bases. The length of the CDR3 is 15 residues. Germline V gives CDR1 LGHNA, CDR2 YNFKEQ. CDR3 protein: CASSPGLAGAYEQYF. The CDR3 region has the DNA TGTGCCAGCAGCCCTGGACTAGCGGGGGCCTACGAGCAGTACTTC.

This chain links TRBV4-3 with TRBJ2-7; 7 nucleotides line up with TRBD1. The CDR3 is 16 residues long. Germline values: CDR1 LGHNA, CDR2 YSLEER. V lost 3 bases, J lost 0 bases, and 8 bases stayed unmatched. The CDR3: CASSQLRTGLSYEQYF. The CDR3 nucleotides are TGCGCCAGCAGCCAGCTACGGACAGGCCTCTCCTACGAGCAGTACTTC.

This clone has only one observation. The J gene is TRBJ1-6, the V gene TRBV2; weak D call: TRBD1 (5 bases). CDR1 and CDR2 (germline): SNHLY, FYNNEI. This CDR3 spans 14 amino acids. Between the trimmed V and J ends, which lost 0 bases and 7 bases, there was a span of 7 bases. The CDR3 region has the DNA TGTGCCAGCAGTGAAGCAGGGGCAAATTCACCCCTCCACTTT. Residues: CASSEAGANSPLHF.

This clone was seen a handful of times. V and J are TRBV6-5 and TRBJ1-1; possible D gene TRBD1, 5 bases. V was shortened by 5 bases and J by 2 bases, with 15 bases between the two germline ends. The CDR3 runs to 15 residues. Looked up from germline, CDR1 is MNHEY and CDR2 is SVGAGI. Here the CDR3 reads CASSPNLGGNTEAFF. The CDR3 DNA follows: TGTGCCAGCAGTCCAAACCTCGGGGGTAACACTGAAGCTTTCTTT.

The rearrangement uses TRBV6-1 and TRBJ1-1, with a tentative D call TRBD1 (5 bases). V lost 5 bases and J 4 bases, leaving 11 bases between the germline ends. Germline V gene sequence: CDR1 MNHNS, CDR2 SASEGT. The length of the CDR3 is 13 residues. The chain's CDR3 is CASSRDRTTEAFF. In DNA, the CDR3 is TGTGCCAGCAGTAGAGACAGAACCACTGAAGCTTTCTTT.

The chain's CDR3 is CASSALDRDRRYGYTF. CDR3 nucleotide sequence: TGTGCCAGTAGTGCCCTCGACCGGGACAGAAGGTATGGCTACACCTTC. V and J are TRBV19 and TRBJ1-2; the match to TRBD1 covers 7 bases. The V gene's germline CDR1 is LNHDA and CDR2 SQIVND (reference sequence). V shed 5 bases and J 5 bases; nucleotides not matched to a gene: 14. This CDR3 is 16 amino acids long.

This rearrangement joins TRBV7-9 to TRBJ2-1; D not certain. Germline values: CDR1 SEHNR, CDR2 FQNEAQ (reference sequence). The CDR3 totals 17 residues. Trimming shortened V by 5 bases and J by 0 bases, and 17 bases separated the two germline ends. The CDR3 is CASSPEDAYLSYNEQFF. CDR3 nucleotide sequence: TGTGCCAGCAGCCCTGAAGACGCCTATCTCTCCTACAATGAGCAGTTCTTC.

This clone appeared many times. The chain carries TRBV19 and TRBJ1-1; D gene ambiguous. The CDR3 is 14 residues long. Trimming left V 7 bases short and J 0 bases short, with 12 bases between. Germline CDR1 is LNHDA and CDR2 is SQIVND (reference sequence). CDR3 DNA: TGTGCCAGTACCTCCTGGGAGATGAACACTGAAGCTTTCTTT. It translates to CASTSWEMNTEAFF.

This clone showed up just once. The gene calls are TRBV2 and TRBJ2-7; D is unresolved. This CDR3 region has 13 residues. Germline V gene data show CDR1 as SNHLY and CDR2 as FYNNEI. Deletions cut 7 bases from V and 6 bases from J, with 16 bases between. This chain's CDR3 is CASTMHNHLEQYF. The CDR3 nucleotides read TGTGCCAGCACTATGCACAACCACCTCGAGCAGTACTTC.

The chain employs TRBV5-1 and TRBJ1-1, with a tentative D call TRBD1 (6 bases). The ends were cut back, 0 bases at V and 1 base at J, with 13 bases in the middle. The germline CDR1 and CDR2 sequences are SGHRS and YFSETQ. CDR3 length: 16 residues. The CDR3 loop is CASSLDTGLGNTEAFF. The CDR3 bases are TGCGCCAGCAGCTTGGACACAGGGCTGGGGAACACTGAAGCTTTCTTT.

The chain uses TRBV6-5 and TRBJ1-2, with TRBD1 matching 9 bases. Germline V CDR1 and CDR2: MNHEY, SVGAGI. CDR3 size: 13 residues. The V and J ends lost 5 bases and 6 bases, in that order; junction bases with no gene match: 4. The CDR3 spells CASSLTGGHGYTF. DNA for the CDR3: TGTGCCAGCAGTCTCACAGGGGGCCATGGCTACACCTTC.

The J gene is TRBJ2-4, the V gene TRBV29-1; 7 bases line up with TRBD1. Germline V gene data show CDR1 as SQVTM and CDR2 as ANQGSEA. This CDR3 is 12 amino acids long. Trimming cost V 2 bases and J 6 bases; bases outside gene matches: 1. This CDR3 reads CSVEHRGNIQYF. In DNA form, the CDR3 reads TGCAGCGTTGAACACAGGGGAAACATTCAGTACTTC.

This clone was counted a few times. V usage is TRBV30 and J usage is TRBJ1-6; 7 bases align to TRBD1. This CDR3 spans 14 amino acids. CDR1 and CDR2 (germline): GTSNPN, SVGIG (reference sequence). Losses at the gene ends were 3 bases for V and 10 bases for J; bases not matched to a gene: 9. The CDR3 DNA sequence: TGTGCCTGGAGGGTCAGAGGGGGCAGGTCACCCCTCCACTTT. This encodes CAWRVRGGRSPLHF.

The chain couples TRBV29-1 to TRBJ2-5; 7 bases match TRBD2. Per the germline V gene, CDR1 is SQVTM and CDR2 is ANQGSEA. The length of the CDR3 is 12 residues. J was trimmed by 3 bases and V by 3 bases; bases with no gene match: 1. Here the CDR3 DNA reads TGCAGCGTTGAGGGGGGGGAAGAGACCCAGTACTTC. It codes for CSVEGGEETQYF.

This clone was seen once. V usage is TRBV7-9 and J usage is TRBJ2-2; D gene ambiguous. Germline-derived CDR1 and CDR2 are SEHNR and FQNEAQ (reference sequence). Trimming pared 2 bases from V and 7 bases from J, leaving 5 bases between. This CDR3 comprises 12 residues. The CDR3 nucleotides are TGTGCCAGCAGCTTATTCATCGGGGAGCTGTTTTTT. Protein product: CASSLFIGELFF. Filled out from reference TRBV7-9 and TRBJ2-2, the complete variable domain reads DTGVSQNPRHKITKRGQNVTFRCDPISEHNRLYWYRQTLGQGPEFLTYFQNEAQLEKSRLLSDRFSAERPKGSFSTLEIQRTEQGDSAMYLCASSLFIGELFFGEGSRLTVL.

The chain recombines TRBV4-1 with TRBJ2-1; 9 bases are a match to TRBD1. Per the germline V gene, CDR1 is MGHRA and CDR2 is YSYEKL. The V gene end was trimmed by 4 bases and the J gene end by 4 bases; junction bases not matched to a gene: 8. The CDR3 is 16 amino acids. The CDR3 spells CASSRIGQGFYNEQFF. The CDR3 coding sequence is TGCGCCAGCAGCCGTATAGGACAGGGGTTTTACAATGAGCAGTTCTTC.

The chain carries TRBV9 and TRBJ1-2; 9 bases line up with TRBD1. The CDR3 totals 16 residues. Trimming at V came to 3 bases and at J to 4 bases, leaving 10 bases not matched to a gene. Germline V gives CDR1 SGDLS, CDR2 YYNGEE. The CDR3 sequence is CASSDPRTGASYGYTF. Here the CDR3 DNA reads TGTGCCAGCAGCGACCCCAGGACAGGGGCAAGCTATGGCTACACCTTC.

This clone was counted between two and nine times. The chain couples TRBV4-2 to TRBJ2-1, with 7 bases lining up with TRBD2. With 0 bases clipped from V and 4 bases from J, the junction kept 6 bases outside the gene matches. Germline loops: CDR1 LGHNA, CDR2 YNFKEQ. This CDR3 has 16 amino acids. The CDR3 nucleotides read TGTGCCAGCAGCCAAGATCGCAGCGGGGCGTACAATGAGCAGTTCTTC. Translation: CASSQDRSGAYNEQFF.

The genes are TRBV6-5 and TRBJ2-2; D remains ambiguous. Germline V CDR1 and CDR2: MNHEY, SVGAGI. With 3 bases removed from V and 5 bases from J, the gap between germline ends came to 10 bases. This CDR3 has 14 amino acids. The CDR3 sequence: CASSYDDPTGELFF. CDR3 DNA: TGTGCCAGCAGTTATGACGACCCGACCGGGGAGCTGTTTTTT.

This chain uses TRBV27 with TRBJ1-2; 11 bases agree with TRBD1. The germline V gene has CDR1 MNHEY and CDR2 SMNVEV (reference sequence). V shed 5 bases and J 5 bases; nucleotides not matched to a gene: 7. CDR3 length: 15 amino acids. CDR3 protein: CASSPGQGAGYGYTF. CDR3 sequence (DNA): TGTGCCAGCAGTCCCGGACAGGGGGCTGGTTATGGCTACACCTTC.

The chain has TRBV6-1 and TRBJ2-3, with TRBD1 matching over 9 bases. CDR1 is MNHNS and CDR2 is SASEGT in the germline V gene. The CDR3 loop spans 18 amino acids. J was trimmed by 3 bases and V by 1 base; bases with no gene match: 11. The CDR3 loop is CASSEGGTGLFGTDTQYF. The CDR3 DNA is TGTGCCAGCAGTGAAGGAGGGACAGGGTTGTTTGGGACAGATACGCAGTATTTT.

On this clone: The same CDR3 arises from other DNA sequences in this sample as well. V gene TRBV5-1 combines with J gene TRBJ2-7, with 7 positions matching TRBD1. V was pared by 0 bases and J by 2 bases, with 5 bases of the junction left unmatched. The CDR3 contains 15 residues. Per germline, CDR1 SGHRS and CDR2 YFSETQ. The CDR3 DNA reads TGCGCCAGCAGCTTGGACAGGGGCCCTACCTACGAGCAGTACTTC. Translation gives CASSLDRGPTYEQYF.

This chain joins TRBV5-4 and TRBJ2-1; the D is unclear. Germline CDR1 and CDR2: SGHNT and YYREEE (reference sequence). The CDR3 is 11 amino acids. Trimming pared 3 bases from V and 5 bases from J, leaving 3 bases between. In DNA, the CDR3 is TGTGCCAGCAGCTCGGACAATGAGCAGTTCTTC. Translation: CASSSDNEQFF.

This chain's CDR3 is CASSSRAGGIDTQYF. CDR3 coding DNA: TGTGCCAGCAGTTCCCGGGCAGGGGGTATAGATACGCAGTATTTT. The V call is TRBV27, the J call TRBJ2-3, with 7 positions matching TRBD1. CDR1 is MNHEY, CDR2 SMNVEV, per germline (reference sequence). The V and J ends lost 4 bases and 5 bases, in that order; junction bases with no gene match: 9. The CDR3 spans 15 residues.

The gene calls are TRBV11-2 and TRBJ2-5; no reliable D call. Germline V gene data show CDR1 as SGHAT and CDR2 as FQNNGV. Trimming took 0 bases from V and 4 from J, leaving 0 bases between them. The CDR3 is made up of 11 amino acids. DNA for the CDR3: TGTGCCAGCAGCTTAGAAGAGACCCAGTACTTC. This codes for CASSLEETQYF.

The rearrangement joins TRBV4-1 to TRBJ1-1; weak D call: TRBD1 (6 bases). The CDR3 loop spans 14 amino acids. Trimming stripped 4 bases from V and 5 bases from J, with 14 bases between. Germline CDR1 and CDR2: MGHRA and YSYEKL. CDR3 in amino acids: CASSPDRLGTEAFF. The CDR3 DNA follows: TGCGCCAGCAGCCCTGACAGGTTGGGGACTGAAGCTTTCTTT.